The entry below describes one TCR beta chain. This entry is derived from a study of CD8 T cells in Susac syndrome. Germline lookup yields CDR1 DFQATT and CDR2 SNEGSKA (reference sequence). This CDR3 contains 14 residues. V lost 6 bases, J lost 2 bases, and 9 bases stayed unmatched. The RNA input was about 0.45 to 1 ug, and it was reverse transcribed with random hexamers. TCRdb re-called the immunoSEQ multiplex PCR reads through MiXCR, storing one row per CDR3 protein. The table lists under 150,000 distinct CDR3 sequences, around 94% of them singletons. The chain has TRBV20-1 and TRBJ2-5; the match to TRBD1 covers 7 bases. The sequenced sample was CD4+ T cells from PBMCs. The sequence derives from a human donor with multiple sclerosis. The CDR3 is CSATPGQQQETQYF. DNA for the CDR3: TGCAGTGCGACTCCGGGACAGCAACAAGAGACCCAGTACTTC.